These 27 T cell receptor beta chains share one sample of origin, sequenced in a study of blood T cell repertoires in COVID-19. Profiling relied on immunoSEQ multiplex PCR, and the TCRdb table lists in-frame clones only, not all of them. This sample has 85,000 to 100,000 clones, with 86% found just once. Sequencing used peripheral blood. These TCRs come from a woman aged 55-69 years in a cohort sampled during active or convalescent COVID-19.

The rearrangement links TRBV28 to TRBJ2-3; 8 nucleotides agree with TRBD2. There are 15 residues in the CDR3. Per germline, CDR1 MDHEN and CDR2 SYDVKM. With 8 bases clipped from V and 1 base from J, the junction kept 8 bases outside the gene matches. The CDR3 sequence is CASLRGGIGTDTQYF. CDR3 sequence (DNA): TGTGCCAGCCTACGCGGGGGGATAGGCACAGATACGCAGTATTTT.

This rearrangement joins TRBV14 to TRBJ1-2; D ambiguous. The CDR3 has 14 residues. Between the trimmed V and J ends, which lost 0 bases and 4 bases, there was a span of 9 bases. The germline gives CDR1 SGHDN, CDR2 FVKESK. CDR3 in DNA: TGTGCCAGCAGCCAAGACCACAGCATCTATGGCTACACCTTC. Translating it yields CASSQDHSIYGYTF.

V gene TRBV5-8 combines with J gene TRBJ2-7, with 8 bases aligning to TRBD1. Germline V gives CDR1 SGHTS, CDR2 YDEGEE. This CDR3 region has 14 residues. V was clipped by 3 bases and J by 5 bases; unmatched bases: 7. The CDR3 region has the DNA TGTGCCAGCAGCTATTACCAGGGGGCCCACGAGCAGTACTTC. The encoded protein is CASSYYQGAHEQYF. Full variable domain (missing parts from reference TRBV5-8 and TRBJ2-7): EAGVTQSPTHLIKTRGQQATLRCSPISGHTSVYWYQQALGLGLQFLLWYDEGEERNRGNFPPRFSGRQFPNYSSELNVNALELEDSALYLCASSYYQGAHEQYFGPGTRLTVT.

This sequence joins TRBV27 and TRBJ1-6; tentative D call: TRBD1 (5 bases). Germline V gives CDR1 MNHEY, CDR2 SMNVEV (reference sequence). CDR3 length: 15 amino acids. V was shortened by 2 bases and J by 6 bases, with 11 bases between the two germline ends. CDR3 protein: CASSLAGPGNSPLHF. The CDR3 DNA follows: TGTGCCAGCAGTTTAGCGGGGCCGGGTAATTCACCCCTCCACTTT.

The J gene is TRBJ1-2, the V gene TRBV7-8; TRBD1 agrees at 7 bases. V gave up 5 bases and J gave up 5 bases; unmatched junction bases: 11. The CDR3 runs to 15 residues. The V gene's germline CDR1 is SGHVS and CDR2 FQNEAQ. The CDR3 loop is CASSPGQPVTYGYTF. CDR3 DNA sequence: TGTGCCAGCAGCCCGGGACAGCCGGTGACTTATGGCTACACCTTC. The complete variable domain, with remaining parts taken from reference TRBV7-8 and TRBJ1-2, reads GAGVSQSPRYKVAKRGQDVALRCDPISGHVSLFWYQQALGQGPEFLTYFQNEAQLDKSGLPSDRFFAERPEGSVSTLKIQRTQQEDSAVYLCASSPGQPVTYGYTFGSGTRLTVV.

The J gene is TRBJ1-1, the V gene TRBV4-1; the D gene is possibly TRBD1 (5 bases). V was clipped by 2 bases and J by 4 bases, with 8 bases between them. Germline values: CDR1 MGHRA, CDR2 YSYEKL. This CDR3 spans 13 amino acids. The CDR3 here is CASSQQGVTEAFF. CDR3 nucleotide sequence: TGCGCCAGCAGCCAACAGGGTGTCACTGAAGCTTTCTTT.

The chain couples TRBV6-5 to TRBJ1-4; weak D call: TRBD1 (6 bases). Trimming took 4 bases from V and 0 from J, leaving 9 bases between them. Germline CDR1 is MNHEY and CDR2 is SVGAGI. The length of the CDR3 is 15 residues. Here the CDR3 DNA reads TGTGCCAGCAGTTGGACAGTTGCAACTAATGAAAAACTGTTTTTT. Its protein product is CASSWTVATNEKLFF.

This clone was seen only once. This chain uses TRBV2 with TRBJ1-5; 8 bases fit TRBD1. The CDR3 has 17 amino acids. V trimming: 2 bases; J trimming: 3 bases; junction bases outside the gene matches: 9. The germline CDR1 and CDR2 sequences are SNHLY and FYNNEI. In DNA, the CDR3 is TGTGCCAGCAGTGAATGGTGGACAGGGACCATCAATCAGCCCCAGCATTTT. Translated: CASSEWWTGTINQPQHF.

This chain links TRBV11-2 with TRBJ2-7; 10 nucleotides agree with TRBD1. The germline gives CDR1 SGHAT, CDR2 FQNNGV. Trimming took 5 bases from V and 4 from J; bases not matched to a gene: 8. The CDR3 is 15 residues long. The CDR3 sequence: CASSASTGGGYEQYF. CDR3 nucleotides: TGTGCCAGCAGCGCATCGACAGGGGGCGGGTACGAGCAGTACTTC.

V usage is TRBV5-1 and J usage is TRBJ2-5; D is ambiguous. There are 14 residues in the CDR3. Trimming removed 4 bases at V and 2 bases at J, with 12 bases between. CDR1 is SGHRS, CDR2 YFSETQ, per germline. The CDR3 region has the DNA TGCGCCAGCAGCCCCGGTAGATATCAAGAGACCCAGTACTTC. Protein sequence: CASSPGRYQETQYF. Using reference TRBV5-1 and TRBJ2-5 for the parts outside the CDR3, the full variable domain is KAGVTQTPRYLIKTRGQQVTLSCSPISGHRSVSWYQQTPGQGLQFLFEYFSETQRNKGNFPGRFSGRQFSNSRSEMNVSTLELGDSALYLCASSPGRYQETQYFGPGTRLLVL.

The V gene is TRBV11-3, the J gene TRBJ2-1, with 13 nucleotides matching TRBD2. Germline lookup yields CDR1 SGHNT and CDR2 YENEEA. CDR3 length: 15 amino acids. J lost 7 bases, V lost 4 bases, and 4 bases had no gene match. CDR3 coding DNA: TGTGCCAGCAGCTCGGGACTAGCGGGGTTTAATGAGCAGTTCTTC. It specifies CASSSGLAGFNEQFF.

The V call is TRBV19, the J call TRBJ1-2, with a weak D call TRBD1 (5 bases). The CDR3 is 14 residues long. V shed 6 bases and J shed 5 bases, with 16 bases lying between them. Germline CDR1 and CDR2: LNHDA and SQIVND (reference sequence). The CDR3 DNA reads TGTGCCAGTAGCGAAGGGCCCGGGGGGTATGGCTACACCTTC. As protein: CASSEGPGGYGYTF. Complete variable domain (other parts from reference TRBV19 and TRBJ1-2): DGGITQSPKYLFRKEGQNVTLSCEQNLNHDAMYWYRQDPGQGLRLIYYSQIVNDFQKGDIAEGYSVSREKKESFPLTVTSAQKNPTAFYLCASSEGPGGYGYTFGSGTRLTVV.

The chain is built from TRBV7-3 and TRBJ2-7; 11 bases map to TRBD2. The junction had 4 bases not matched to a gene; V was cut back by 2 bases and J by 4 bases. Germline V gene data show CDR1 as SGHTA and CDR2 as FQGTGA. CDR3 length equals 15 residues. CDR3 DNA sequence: TGTGCCAGCAGCTTAGGGGGACTAGCGGTGTACGAGCAGTACTTC. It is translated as CASSLGGLAVYEQYF.

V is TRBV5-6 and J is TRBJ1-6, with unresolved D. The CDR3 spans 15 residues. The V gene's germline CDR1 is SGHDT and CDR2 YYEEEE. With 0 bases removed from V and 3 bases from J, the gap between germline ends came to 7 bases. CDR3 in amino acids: CASSLADYYNSPLHF. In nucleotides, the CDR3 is TGTGCCAGCAGCTTGGCCGACTACTATAATTCACCCCTCCACTTT.

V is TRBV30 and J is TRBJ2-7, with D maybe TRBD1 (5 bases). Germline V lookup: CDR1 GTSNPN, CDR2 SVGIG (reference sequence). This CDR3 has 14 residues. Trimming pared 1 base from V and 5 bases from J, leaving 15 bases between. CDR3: CAWSEGLLPHEQYF. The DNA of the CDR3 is TGTGCCTGGAGTGAGGGGTTACTCCCCCACGAGCAGTACTTC.

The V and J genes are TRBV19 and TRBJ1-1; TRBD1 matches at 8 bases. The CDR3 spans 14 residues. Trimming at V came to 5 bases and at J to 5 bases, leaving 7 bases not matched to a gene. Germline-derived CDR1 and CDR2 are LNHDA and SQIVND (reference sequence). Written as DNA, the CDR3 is TGTGCCAGTAGTTTGCGACAGGGGATTACTGAAGCTTTCTTT. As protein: CASSLRQGITEAFF.

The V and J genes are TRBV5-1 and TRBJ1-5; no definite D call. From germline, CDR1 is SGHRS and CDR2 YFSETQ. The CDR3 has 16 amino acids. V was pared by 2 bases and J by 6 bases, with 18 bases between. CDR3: CASSFDGGGWGQPQHF. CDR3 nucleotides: TGCGCCAGCAGCTTCGACGGTGGAGGGTGGGGTCAGCCCCAGCATTTT. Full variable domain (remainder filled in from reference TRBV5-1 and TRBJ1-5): KAGVTQTPRYLIKTRGQQVTLSCSPISGHRSVSWYQQTPGQGLQFLFEYFSETQRNKGNFPGRFSGRQFSNSRSEMNVSTLELGDSALYLCASSFDGGGWGQPQHFGDGTRLSIL.

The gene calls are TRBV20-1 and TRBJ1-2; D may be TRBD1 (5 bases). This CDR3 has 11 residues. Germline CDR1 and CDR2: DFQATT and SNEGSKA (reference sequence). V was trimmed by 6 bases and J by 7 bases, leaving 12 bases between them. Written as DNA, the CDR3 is TGCAGTGCCCGGCCGGGGGTTGGCTACACCTTC. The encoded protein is CSARPGVGYTF.

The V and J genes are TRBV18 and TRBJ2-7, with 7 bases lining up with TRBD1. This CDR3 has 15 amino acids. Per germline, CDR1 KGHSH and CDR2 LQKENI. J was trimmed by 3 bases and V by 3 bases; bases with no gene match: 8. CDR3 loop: CASSPVPGGNYEQYF. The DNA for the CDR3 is TGTGCCAGCTCACCGGTTCCAGGGGGTAACTACGAGCAGTACTTC.

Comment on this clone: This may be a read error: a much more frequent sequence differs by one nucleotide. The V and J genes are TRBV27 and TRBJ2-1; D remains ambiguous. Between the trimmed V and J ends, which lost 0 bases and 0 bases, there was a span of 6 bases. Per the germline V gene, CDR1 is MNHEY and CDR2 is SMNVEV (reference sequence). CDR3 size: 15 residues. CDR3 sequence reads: CASSLSASSYNEQFF. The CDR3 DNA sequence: TGTGCCAGCAGTTTATCGGCTAGCTCCTACAATGAGCAGTTCTTC.

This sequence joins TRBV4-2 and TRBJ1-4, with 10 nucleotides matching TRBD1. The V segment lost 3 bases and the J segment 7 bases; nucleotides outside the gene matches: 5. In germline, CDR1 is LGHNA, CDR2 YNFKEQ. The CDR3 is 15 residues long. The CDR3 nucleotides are TGTGCCAGCAGCCATGACCGGGACAGGGGTGAAAAACTGTTTTTT. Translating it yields CASSHDRDRGEKLFF.

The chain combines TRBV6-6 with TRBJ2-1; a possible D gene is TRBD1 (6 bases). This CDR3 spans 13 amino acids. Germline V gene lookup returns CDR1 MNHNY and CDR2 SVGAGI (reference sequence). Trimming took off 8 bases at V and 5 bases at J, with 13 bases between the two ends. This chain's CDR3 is CASYDRTDNEQFF. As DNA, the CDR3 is TGTGCCAGCTATGACAGGACCGACAATGAGCAGTTCTTC.

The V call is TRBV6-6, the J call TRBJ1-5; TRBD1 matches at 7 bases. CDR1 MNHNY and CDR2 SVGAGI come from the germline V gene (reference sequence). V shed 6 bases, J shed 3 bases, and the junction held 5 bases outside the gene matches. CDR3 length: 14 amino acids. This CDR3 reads CASRTDRINQPQHF. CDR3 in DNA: TGTGCCAGCAGGACGGACAGGATCAATCAGCCCCAGCATTTT.

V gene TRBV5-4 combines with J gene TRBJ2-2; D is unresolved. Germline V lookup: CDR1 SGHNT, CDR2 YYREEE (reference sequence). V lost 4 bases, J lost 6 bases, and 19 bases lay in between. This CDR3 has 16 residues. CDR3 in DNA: TGTGCCAGCAGCCCTGGTACGGTACTTCGTCCCGGGGAGCTGTTTTTT. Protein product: CASSPGTVLRPGELFF.

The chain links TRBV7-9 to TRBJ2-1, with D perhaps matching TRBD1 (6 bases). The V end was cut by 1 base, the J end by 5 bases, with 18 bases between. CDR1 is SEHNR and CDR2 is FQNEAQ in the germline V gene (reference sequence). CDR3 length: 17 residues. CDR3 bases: TGTGCCAGCAGCTTAGTTTTGCATGGCAGGGGTAACAATGAGCAGTTCTTC. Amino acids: CASSLVLHGRGNNEQFF.

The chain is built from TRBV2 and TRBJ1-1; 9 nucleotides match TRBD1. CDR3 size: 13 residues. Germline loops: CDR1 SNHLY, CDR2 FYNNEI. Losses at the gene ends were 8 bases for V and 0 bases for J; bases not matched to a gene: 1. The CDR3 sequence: CASRDRVNTEAFF. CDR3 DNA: TGTGCCAGCCGGGACAGGGTGAACACTGAAGCTTTCTTT.

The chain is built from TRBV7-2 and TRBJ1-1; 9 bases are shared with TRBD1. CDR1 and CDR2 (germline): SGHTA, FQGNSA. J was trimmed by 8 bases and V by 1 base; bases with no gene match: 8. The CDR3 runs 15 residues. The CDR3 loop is CASSLETRDRVEAFF. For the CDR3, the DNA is TGTGCCAGCAGCTTAGAAACGCGGGACAGGGTCGAAGCTTTCTTT.